The 14 T cell receptor beta chains in this list originate from one sample, sequenced in a study of Ad26.COV2.S vaccination and SARS-CoV-2 variants. Assay: immunoSEQ multiplex PCR; the TCRdb copy retains only in-frame clones and omits some. The sample holds about 370,000 clones, roughly nine tenths seen once. The sample's treatment: about 20 received Ad26.COV2.S at low or high dose, single or two shots; several received placebo; per-sample allocation not given. At day 63 after the first vaccine or placebo injection, samples were drawn. The input for sequencing was peripheral blood, taken in a trial of Ad26.COV2.S vaccine versus placebo. The receptors derive from a person aged 18-60 years who received the Ad26.COV2.S COVID-19 vaccine or a placebo.

This clone was detected only once. DNA of the CDR3: TGTGCCAGCAGCTTGAGGGACCCGGGGCGATATGGCTACACCTTC. It is translated as CASSLRDPGRYGYTF. The chain recombines TRBV5-6 with TRBJ1-2, with a possible D match to TRBD1 (5 bases). Germline CDR1 and CDR2: SGHDT and YYEEEE. This CDR3 comprises 15 residues. Trimming took off 1 base at V and 5 bases at J, with 15 bases between the two ends.

The chain uses TRBV6-5 and TRBJ2-7; 7 bases match TRBD1. This CDR3 has 15 residues. Germline loops: CDR1 MNHEY, CDR2 SVGAGI. J was trimmed by 2 bases and V by 6 bases; bases with no gene match: 10. The CDR3 DNA reads TGTGCCAGCAGGAGGGGACAGTCCCCAACCTACGAGCAGTACTTC. Encoded protein: CASRRGQSPTYEQYF.

The rearrangement uses TRBV5-1 and TRBJ1-3; D unclear. Trimming cost V 0 bases and J 1 base, with 2 bases left between them. The length of the CDR3 is 13 residues. Germline-derived CDR1 and CDR2 are SGHRS and YFSETQ. The CDR3 DNA is TGCGCCAGCAGCTTGGCTTCTGGAAACACCATATATTTT. This sequence encodes CASSLASGNTIYF.

The V call is TRBV19, the J call TRBJ1-1; D remains unclear. V shed 9 bases and J shed 6 bases, with 17 bases lying between them. The CDR3 totals 13 residues. Germline CDR1 and CDR2: LNHDA and SQIVND (reference sequence). CDR3 nucleotide sequence: TGTGCCAGCGGAACACGGGCAGACGCTGAAGCTTTCTTT. It yields the protein CASGTRADAEAFF.

The rearrangement uses TRBV7-8 and TRBJ2-5; TRBD2 matches at 11 bases. V gave up 5 bases and J gave up 5 bases; unmatched junction bases: 10. CDR3 length equals 16 residues. Germline V gene sequence: CDR1 SGHVS, CDR2 FQNEAQ. The CDR3 DNA follows: TGTGCCAGCAGCGACAGTAGCGGGGGGGCTTATGAGACCCAGTACTTC. Translating it yields CASSDSSGGAYETQYF.

The chain is built from TRBV29-1 and TRBJ2-2; D gene uncertain. CDR1 and CDR2 (germline): SQVTM, ANQGSEA. The CDR3 contains 13 residues. The V end lost 4 bases, the J end lost 0 bases, and 6 bases lay between the germline ends. The CDR3 spells CSVVHANTGELFF. The CDR3 nucleotides read TGCAGCGTTGTACATGCGAACACCGGGGAGCTGTTTTTT.

V is TRBV4-1 and J is TRBJ2-2; 15 bases map to TRBD2. Germline lookup yields CDR1 MGHRA and CDR2 YSYEKL. The CDR3 totals 16 residues. Trimming took 3 bases from V and 10 from J; bases not matched to a gene: 6. The CDR3: CASSQRTSGGALELFF. The CDR3 bases are TGCGCCAGCAGCCAGCGGACTAGCGGGGGGGCCTTGGAGCTGTTTTTT.

J is TRBJ2-3 and V is TRBV6-5; 10 bases are shared with TRBD1. The CDR3 extends over 15 amino acids. Trimming removed 9 bases from V and 5 bases from J; junction bases left unmatched: 11. Looked up from germline, CDR1 is MNHEY and CDR2 is SVGAGI. This CDR3 is CASLLGDRGLDTQYF. Here the CDR3 DNA reads TGTGCCAGTCTCCTCGGGGACAGGGGTTTAGATACGCAGTATTTT.

DNA for the CDR3: TGTGCCAGCAGCCCTTGGAAGTCCACCATGAACACTGAAGCTTTCTTT. Its translation is CASSPWKSTMNTEAFF. The rearrangement links TRBV7-2 to TRBJ1-1; no reliable D call. Germline-derived CDR1 and CDR2 are SGHTA and FQGNSA. V shed 5 bases and J shed 0 bases, with 16 bases lying between them. The CDR3 covers 16 residues. Looking up the rest from reference TRBV7-2 and TRBJ1-1 gives the full variable domain: GAGVSQSPSNKVTEKGKDVELRCDPISGHTALYWYRQSLGQGLEFLIYFQGNSAPDKSGLPSDRFSAERTGGSVSTLTIQRTQQEDSAVYLCASSPWKSTMNTEAFFGQGTRLTVV.

This sequence joins TRBV5-4 and TRBJ1-3; 8 positions agree with TRBD1. V lost 0 bases to trimming and J lost 4 bases; unmatched junction nucleotides: 15. Per the germline V gene, CDR1 is SGHNT and CDR2 is YYREEE (reference sequence). This CDR3 spans 19 amino acids. CDR3 region: CASSLAPGTGALAGNTIYF. The CDR3 DNA is TGTGCCAGCAGCTTGGCCCCGGGGACAGGCGCTTTAGCGGGAAACACCATATATTTT. Full variable domain (outside the CDR3, taken from reference TRBV5-4 and TRBJ1-3): ETGVTQSPTHLIKTRGQQVTLRCSSQSGHNTVSWYQQALGQGPQFIFQYYREEENGRGNFPPRFSGLQFPNYSSELNVNALELDDSALYLCASSLAPGTGALAGNTIYFGEGSWLTVV.

This clone was counted a few times. V usage is TRBV5-1 and J usage is TRBJ1-2; D gene ambiguous. In germline, CDR1 is SGHRS, CDR2 YFSETQ. The CDR3 spans 13 residues. Trimming stripped 0 bases from V and 4 bases from J, with 7 bases between. CDR3: CASSLGTPYGYTF. The CDR3, as DNA: TGCGCCAGCAGCTTGGGCACTCCCTATGGCTACACCTTC. Full variable domain (missing parts from reference TRBV5-1 and TRBJ1-2): KAGVTQTPRYLIKTRGQQVTLSCSPISGHRSVSWYQQTPGQGLQFLFEYFSETQRNKGNFPGRFSGRQFSNSRSEMNVSTLELGDSALYLCASSLGTPYGYTFGSGTRLTVV.

The gene calls are TRBV5-3 and TRBJ1-2; D possibly corresponds to TRBD1 (6 bases). TRBV5-3 is recorded as an ORF, its role being uncertain. V was clipped by 4 bases and J by 6 bases, with 13 bases between them. The CDR3 consists of 13 residues. The chain's CDR3 is CARSVEQGDGYTF. CDR3 bases: TGTGCCAGAAGCGTAGAACAGGGCGATGGCTACACCTTC.

The genes are TRBV15 and TRBJ2-7, with TRBD1 matching over 8 bases. CDR3 length: 12 amino acids. Trimming at V came to 6 bases and at J to 5 bases, leaving 3 bases not matched to a gene. Germline loops: CDR1 LNHNV, CDR2 YYDKDF (reference sequence). The CDR3: CATRDRDDEQYF. CDR3 coding DNA: TGTGCCACCAGGGACAGGGATGACGAGCAGTACTTC.

This chain joins TRBV10-2 and TRBJ1-6; D is perhaps TRBD1 (6 bases). V shed 0 bases and J shed 5 bases, with 11 bases lying between them. This CDR3 has 16 residues. Germline CDR1 reads WSHSY; CDR2 reads SAAADI. Here the CDR3 DNA reads TGCGCCAGCAGTGAGTCGGTGGGGGCTGATAATTCACCCCTCCACTTT. It codes for CASSESVGADNSPLHF.